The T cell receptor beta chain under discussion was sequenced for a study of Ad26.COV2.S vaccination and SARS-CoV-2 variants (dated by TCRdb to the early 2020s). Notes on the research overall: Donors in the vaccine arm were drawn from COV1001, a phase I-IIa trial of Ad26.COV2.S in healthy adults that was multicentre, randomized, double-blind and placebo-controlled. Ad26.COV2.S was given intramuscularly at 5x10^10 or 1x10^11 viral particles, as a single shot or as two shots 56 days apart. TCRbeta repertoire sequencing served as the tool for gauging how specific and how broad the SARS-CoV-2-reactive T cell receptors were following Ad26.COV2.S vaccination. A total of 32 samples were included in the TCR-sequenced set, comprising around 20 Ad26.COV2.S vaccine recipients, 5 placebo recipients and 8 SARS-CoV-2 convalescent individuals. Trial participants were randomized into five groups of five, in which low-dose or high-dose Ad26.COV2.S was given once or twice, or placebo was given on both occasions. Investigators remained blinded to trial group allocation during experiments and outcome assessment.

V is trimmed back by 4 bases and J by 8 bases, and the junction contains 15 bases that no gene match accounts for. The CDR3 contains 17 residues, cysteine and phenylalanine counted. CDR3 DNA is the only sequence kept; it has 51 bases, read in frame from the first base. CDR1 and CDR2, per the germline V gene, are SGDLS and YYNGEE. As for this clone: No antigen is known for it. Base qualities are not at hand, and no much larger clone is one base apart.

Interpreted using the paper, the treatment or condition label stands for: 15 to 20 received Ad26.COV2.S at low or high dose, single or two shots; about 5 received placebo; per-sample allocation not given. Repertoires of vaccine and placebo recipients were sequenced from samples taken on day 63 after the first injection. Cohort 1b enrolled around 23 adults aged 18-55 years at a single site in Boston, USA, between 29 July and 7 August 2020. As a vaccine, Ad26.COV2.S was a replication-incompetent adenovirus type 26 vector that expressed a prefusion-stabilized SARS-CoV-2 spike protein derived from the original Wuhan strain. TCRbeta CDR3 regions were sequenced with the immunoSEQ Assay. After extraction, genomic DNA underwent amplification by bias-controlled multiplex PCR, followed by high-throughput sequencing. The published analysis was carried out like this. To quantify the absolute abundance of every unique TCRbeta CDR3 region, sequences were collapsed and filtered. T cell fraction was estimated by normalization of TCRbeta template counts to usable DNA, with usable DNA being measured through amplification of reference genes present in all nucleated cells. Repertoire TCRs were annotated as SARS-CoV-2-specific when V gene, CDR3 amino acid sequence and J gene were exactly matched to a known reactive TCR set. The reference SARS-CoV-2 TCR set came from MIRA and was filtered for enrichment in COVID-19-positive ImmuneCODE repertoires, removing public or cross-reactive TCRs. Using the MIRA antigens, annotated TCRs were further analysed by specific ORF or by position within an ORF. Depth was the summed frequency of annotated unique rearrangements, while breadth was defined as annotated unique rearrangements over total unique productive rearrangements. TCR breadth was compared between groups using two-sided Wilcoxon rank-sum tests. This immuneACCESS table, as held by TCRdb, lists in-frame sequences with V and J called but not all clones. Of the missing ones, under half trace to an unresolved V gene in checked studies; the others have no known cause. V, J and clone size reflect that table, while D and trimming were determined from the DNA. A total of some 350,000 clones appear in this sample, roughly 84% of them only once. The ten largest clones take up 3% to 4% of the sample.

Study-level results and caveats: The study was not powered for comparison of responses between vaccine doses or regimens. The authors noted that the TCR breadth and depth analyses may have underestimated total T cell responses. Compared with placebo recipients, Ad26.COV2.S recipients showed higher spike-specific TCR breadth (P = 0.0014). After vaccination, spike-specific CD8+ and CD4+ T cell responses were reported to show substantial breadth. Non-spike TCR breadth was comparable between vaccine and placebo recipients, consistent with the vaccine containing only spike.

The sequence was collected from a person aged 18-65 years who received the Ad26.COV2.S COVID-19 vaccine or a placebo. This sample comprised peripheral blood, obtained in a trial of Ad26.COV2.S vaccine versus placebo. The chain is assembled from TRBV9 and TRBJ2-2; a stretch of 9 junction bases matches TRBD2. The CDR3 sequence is CASSQVPAGGPSGELFF. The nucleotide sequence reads TGTGCCAGCAGCCAGGTACCGGCGGGAGGGCCGTCTGGGGAGCTGTTTTTT.